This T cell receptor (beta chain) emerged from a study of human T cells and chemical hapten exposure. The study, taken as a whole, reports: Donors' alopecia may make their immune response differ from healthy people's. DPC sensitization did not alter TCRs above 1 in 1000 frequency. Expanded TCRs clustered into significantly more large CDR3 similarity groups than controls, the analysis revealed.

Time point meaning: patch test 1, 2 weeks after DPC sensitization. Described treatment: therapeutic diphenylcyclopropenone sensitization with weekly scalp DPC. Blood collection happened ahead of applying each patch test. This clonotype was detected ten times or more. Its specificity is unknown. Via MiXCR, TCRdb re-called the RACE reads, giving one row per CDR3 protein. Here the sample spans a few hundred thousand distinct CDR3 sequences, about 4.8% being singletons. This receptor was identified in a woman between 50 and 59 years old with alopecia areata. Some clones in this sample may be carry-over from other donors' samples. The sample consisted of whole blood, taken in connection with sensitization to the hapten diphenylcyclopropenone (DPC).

CDR3 sequence (DNA): TGTGCCAGCAGCGTAGTAGAGAATGAGCAGTTCTTC. It yields the protein CASSVVENEQFF. V gene TRBV9 combines with J gene TRBJ2-1; D remains unclear. The germline gives CDR1 SGDLS, CDR2 YYNGEE. Trimming cost V 0 bases and J 7 bases, with 5 bases left between them. This CDR3 has 12 amino acids.